This T cell receptor beta chain was sequenced during a study of T cell responses to AZD1222 COVID-19 vaccine. The table came from immunoSEQ multiplex PCR; TCRdb's copy has only in-frame clones and leaves some out. The sample includes approximately 180,000 clones, 85% to 90% of them seen just once. The CDR3 length is 14 residues. Germline V gene data show CDR1 as LGHNA and CDR2 as YSLEER. With 4 bases removed from V and 0 bases from J, the gap between germline ends came to 9 bases. The V and J genes are TRBV4-3 and TRBJ1-1; D remains ambiguous. This clonotype was sampled from an adult who received the MenACWY meningococcal vaccine as a control. This specimen consisted of peripheral blood, obtained 28 days after the second dose of the MenACWY control vaccine. CDR3 loop: CASSRESMNTEAFF. The CDR3 nucleotides read TGCGCCAGCAGCCGGGAGAGTATGAACACTGAAGCTTTCTTT.